This TCR beta chain was sequenced in a study of T cell changes during pregnancy in multiple sclerosis. Profiling relied on immunoSEQ multiplex PCR, and the TCRdb table lists in-frame clones only, not all of them. Of approximately 130,000 clones listed, about 96% are singletons. V lost 7 bases, J lost 6 bases, and 6 bases stayed unmatched. Germline V gives CDR1 MDHEN, CDR2 SYDVKM. The CDR3 contains 14 residues. This TCR derives from a female donor with multiple sclerosis, enrolled in a pregnancy study. The source material was peripheral blood, sampled after pregnancy. The chain recombines TRBV28 with TRBJ2-5, with 12 nucleotides matching TRBD2. This CDR3 is CASTGLAGMKTQYF. DNA for the CDR3: TGTGCCAGCACCGGACTAGCGGGAATGAAGACCCAGTACTTC.